Sequencing of this TCR beta chain was carried out in a study of CD8 T cells in ankylosing spondylitis. Study-wide results and limits: Reports say disease-linked clones showed up significantly more in matched ankylosing spondylitis synovial fluid. Apparently characteristic of ankylosing spondylitis blood was a TCR beta motif (roughly eight highly homologous variants). A CD8+ phenotype characterized the disease-linked clones, which were relatively rare in peripheral blood.

The V end lost 7 bases, the J end lost 0 bases, and 7 bases lay between the germline ends. From germline, CDR1 is DFQATT and CDR2 SNEGSKA (reference sequence). The CDR3 is 12 residues long. On this clonotype: Its antigen remains unidentified.

TCRdb reanalysed the 5' RACE reads using MiXCR and keeps one entry per CDR3 protein. The table has 750,000 to 850,000 distinct CDR3 sequences, roughly 10% seen once. The sequenced sample consisted of blood, either unsorted or a sorted T cell fraction (not recorded which). The chain recombines TRBV20-1 with TRBJ1-3; D gene uncertain. The sequence was obtained from a male donor with ankylosing spondylitis. The CDR3 protein is CSVSSSGNTIYF. CDR3 coding DNA: TGCAGTGTTTCAAGCTCTGGAAACACCATATATTTT.